This entry is about one TCR beta chain. This sample was included in a study of blood T cell repertoires in COVID-19. TCRdb keeps only in-frame clones here, not all; method: immunoSEQ multiplex PCR. The sample records 70,000 to 90,000 clones, 75% to 85% being singletons. CDR1 is SGHVS, CDR2 FNYEAQ, per germline. V lost 5 bases to trimming and J lost 5 bases, with 15 bases between them. CDR3 length: 14 residues. The source of this sequence is a human donor in a cohort sampled during active COVID-19. The V call is TRBV7-6, the J call TRBJ1-1; D is ambiguous. The sequenced sample consisted of peripheral blood. For the CDR3, the DNA is TGTGCCAGCAGCAACCTTGCGGGTGAGACTGAAGCTTTCTTT. As protein: CASSNLAGETEAFF.